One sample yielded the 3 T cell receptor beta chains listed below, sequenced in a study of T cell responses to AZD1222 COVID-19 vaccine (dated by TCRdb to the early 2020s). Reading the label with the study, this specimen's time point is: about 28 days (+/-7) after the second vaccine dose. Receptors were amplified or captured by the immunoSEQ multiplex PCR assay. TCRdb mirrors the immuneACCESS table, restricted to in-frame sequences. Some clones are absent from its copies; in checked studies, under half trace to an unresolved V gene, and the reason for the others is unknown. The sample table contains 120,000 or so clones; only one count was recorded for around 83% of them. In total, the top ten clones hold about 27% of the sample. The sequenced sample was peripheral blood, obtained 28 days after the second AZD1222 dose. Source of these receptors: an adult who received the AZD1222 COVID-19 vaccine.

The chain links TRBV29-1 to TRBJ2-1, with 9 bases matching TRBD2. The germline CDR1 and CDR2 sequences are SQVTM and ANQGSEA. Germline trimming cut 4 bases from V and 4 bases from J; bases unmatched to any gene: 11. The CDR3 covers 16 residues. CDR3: CSVGTHRRGGYNEQFF. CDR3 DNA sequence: TGCAGCGTTGGGACCCACCGGCGGGGGGGTTACAATGAGCAGTTCTTC.

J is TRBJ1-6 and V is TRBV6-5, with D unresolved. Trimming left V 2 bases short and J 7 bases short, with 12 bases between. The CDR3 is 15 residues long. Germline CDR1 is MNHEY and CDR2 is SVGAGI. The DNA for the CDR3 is TGTGCCAGCAGTTACGATTATGGCAGAAATTCACCCCTCCACTTT. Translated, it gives CASSYDYGRNSPLHF.

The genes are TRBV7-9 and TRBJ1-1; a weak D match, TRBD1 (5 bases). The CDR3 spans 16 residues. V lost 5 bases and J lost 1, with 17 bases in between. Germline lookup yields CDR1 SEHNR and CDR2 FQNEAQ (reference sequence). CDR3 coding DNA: TGTGCCAGCAGCCCCCGGGGGGTGAGCGGGAACACTGAAGCTTTCTTT. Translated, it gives CASSPRGVSGNTEAFF.